The source of this TCR beta chain is a study of blood T cell repertoires in COVID-19. For the study at large: The samples span acute and convalescent COVID-19 from the United States, Italy and Spain. The analysed material was cDNA or gDNA that came from T cells, B-cell-depleted T cells, or PBMCs.

As processed by the authors: The assay estimated nucleated cells by amplifying reference gene primers. TCRdb keeps only in-frame clones here, not all; method: immunoSEQ multiplex PCR. From that table come the V and J calls and clone size; the DNA was used to work out D and trimming. The sample records 72,000 or so clones, approximately 85% being singletons. This clone was counted a single time. Trimming took 2 bases from V and 5 from J, leaving 13 bases between them. From germline, CDR1 is SGHTA and CDR2 FQGNSA. The CDR3 extends over 15 amino acids. The sequence was collected from a woman of 80 years or more with active or convalescent COVID-19. The chain couples TRBV7-2 to TRBJ2-1; TRBD2 might be the D (7 bases). The specimen was peripheral blood. The CDR3 DNA sequence: TGTGCCAGCAGCTTACTCGGGGGGCCCAACAATGAGCAGTTCTTC. It encodes CASSLLGGPNNEQFF.